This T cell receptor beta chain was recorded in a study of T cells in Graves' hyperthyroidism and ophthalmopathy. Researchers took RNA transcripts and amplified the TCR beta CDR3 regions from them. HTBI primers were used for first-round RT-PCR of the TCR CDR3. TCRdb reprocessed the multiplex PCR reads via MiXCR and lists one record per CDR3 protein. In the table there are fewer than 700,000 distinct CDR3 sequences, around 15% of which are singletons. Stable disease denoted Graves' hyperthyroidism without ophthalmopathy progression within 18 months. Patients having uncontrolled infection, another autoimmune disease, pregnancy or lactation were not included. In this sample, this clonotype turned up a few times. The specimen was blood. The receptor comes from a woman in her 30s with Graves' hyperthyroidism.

The CDR3 nucleotides are TGTGCCAGCAGTTTATCTACAGGAACCTACGAGCAGTACTTC. This encodes CASSLSTGTYEQYF. The chain recombines TRBV28 with TRBJ2-7; possibly TRBD1 for D (5 bases). Trimming pared 1 base from V and 2 bases from J, leaving 9 bases between. Per the germline V gene, CDR1 is MDHEN and CDR2 is SYDVKM. The CDR3 consists of 14 residues.